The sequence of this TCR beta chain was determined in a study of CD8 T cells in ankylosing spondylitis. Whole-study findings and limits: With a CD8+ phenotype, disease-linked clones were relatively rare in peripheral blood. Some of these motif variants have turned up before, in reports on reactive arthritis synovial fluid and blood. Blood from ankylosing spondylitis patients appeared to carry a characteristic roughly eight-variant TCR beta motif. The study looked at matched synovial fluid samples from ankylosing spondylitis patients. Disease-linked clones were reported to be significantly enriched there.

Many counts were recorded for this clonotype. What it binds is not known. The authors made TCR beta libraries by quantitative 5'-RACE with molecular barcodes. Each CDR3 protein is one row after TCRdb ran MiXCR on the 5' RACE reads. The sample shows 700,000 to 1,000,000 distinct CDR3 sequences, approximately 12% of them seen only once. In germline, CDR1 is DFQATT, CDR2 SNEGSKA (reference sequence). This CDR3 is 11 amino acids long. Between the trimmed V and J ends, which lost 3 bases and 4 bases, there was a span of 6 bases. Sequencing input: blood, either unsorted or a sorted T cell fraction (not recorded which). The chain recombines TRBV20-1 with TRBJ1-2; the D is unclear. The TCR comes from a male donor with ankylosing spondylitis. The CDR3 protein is CSARVTYGYTF. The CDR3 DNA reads TGCAGTGCTAGGGTGACCTATGGCTACACCTTC.